The 24 T cell receptor beta chains presented below share a single source sample, sequenced in a study of T cell responses to AZD1222 COVID-19 vaccine. TCRdb keeps only in-frame clones here, not all; method: immunoSEQ multiplex PCR. The sample consists of 140,000 or so clones, 92% of them appearing once. The input for sequencing was peripheral blood, taken 28 days after the second AZD1222 dose. The source of these receptors is an adult who received the AZD1222 COVID-19 vaccine.

The genes are TRBV7-2 and TRBJ2-7; 7 bases are a match to TRBD2. The germline gives CDR1 SGHTA, CDR2 FQGNSA. This CDR3 is built from 15 residues. V was clipped by 3 bases and J by 0 bases; unmatched bases: 5. CDR3 amino acids: CASSFPRTSSYEQYF. CDR3 coding DNA: TGTGCCAGCAGCTTCCCCCGGACTAGCTCCTACGAGCAGTACTTC. Filled out from reference TRBV7-2 and TRBJ2-7, the complete variable domain reads GAGVSQSPSNKVTEKGKDVELRCDPISGHTALYWYRQSLGQGLEFLIYFQGNSAPDKSGLPSDRFSAERTGGSVSTLTIQRTQQEDSAVYLCASSFPRTSSYEQYFGPGTRLTVT.

V and J are TRBV7-2 and TRBJ2-2, with 7 bases aligning to TRBD2. This CDR3 is 13 amino acids long. V lost 5 bases and J lost 6; bases outside the gene matches: 3. Germline V CDR1 and CDR2: SGHTA, FQGNSA. CDR3 nucleotide sequence: TGTGCCAGCAGCCGGGGGGTCCCCGGGGAGCTGTTTTTT. This gives the protein CASSRGVPGELFF.

In this sample, this clone turned up a few times. The chain couples TRBV24-1 to TRBJ2-3; 8 bases match TRBD1. V lost 10 bases and J lost 6; bases outside the gene matches: 8. Germline V gene lookup returns CDR1 KGHDR and CDR2 SFDVKD. There are 13 residues in the CDR3. CDR3 DNA sequence: TGTGCCACGGCGGGACAGGCACTCGATACGCAGTATTTT. Protein product: CATAGQALDTQYF.

The chain recombines TRBV11-2 with TRBJ2-7, with a weak D call TRBD2 (6 bases). The V end was cut by 8 bases, the J end by 4 bases, with 15 bases between. Germline assignment: CDR1 SGHAT and CDR2 FQNNGV. The CDR3 extends over 13 amino acids. The CDR3 region is CASDNGLRYEQYF. The DNA of the CDR3 is TGTGCCAGCGATAACGGACTAAGGTACGAGCAGTACTTC.

The chain couples TRBV9 to TRBJ2-2; D is perhaps TRBD1 (6 bases). The CDR3 contains 15 residues. Germline V gene sequence: CDR1 SGDLS, CDR2 YYNGEE. The ends were cut back, 0 bases at V and 8 bases at J, with 14 bases in the middle. The CDR3 here is CASSVESTGSGELFF. In DNA form, the CDR3 reads TGTGCCAGCAGCGTAGAATCTACAGGGTCTGGGGAGCTGTTTTTT.

This clone was observed once. V gene TRBV12-3 or TRBV12-4 combines with J gene TRBJ1-2; D call uncertain. CDR3 length equals 12 residues. Trimming took 1 base from V and 8 from J, leaving 8 bases between them. The CDR3 protein is CASSLGRRGYTF. Written as DNA, the CDR3 is TGTGCCAGCAGTTTAGGGCGGCGGGGCTACACCTTC.

The rearrangement links TRBV10-3 to TRBJ2-3, with a possible D match to TRBD1 (5 bases). The CDR3 totals 13 residues. The germline V gene encodes CDR1 ENHRY and CDR2 SYGVKD. V was shortened by 8 bases and J by 2 bases, with 11 bases between the two germline ends. CDR3 DNA sequence: TGTGCCATCGGCCAGGGCCACACAGATACGCAGTATTTT. Residues: CAIGQGHTDTQYF.

The chain uses TRBV6-5 and TRBJ2-5; D possibly corresponds to TRBD1 (5 bases). This CDR3 region has 11 residues. In germline, CDR1 is MNHEY, CDR2 SVGAGI. Trimming took off 2 bases at V and 13 bases at J, with 11 bases between the two ends. CDR3 bases: TGTGCCAGCAGTTACCAGGACACCTCGTACTTC. It translates to CASSYQDTSYF.

The chain carries TRBV7-2 and TRBJ2-6; 10 bases map to TRBD1. The CDR3 runs 16 residues. The germline V gene has CDR1 SGHTA and CDR2 FQGNSA. V shed 5 bases and J 2 bases; nucleotides not matched to a gene: 3. The CDR3 is CASSPGTGAGANVLTF. DNA of the CDR3: TGTGCCAGCAGCCCAGGGACAGGGGCTGGGGCCAACGTCCTGACTTTC.

This chain uses TRBV5-1 with TRBJ2-3, with 11 nucleotides matching TRBD2. The V gene's germline CDR1 is SGHRS and CDR2 YFSETQ. J lost 4 bases, V lost 4 bases, and 5 bases had no gene match. The CDR3 has 15 amino acids. CDR3 nucleotide sequence: TGCGCCAGCAGCACCTTAGCGGGGGGGGCAGATACGCAGTATTTT. The encoded protein is CASSTLAGGADTQYF.

The chain combines TRBV29-1 with TRBJ1-5; possibly TRBD1 for D (5 bases). CDR3 size: 13 residues. V was trimmed by 3 bases and J by 7 bases, leaving 13 bases between them. CDR1 is SQVTM, CDR2 ANQGSEA, per germline. The chain's CDR3 is CSVEGFGGQPQHF. The CDR3 DNA follows: TGCAGCGTTGAGGGGTTTGGGGGACAGCCCCAGCATTTT.

V usage is TRBV6-5 and J usage is TRBJ2-2; D is uncertain. V gave up 10 bases and J gave up 5 bases, with 5 bases separating them. The CDR3 is 10 amino acids. Germline V gene data show CDR1 as MNHEY and CDR2 as SVGAGI. The CDR3 sequence is CAIWTGELFF. The DNA of the CDR3 is TGTGCCATCTGGACCGGGGAGCTGTTTTTT.

The table lists this clone with a count of one. The chain carries TRBV20-1 and TRBJ2-3, with 8 bases lining up with TRBD2. The V segment lost 3 bases and the J segment 0 bases; nucleotides outside the gene matches: 2. CDR1 and CDR2 from the germline V gene are DFQATT and SNEGSKA (reference sequence). The CDR3 runs to 14 residues. The CDR3 nucleotides read TGCAGTGCTAGTTCTAGCGGGAGCACAGATACGCAGTATTTT. Residues: CSASSSGSTDTQYF.

The chain links TRBV15 to TRBJ1-1, with D uncertain. The V gene lost 4 bases and the J gene lost 4 bases, with 13 bases spanning the gap. CDR1 is LNHNV and CDR2 is YYDKDF in the germline V gene (reference sequence). The CDR3 length is 14 residues. CDR3 amino acids: CATSIPLGSTEAFF. CDR3 DNA sequence: TGTGCCACCAGCATCCCGTTAGGGTCCACTGAAGCTTTCTTT.

V and J are TRBV12-5 and TRBJ1-1, with a weak D call TRBD1 (5 bases). Trimming removed 0 bases at V and 11 bases at J, with 19 bases between. This CDR3 has 15 amino acids. Germline V CDR1 and CDR2: LGHNT, FRNRAP. CDR3 DNA sequence: TGTGCTAGTGGTTTGGTACTAGGGGACTTTATGGAGGCTTTCTTT. Protein product: CASGLVLGDFMEAFF.

The gene calls are TRBV19 and TRBJ2-7, with TRBD2 matching 10 bases. Trimming cost V 3 bases and J 1 base; bases outside gene matches: 6. This CDR3 region has 16 residues. Germline lookup yields CDR1 LNHDA and CDR2 SQIVND (reference sequence). The CDR3 loop is CASSIRTSGRSYEQYF. CDR3 DNA sequence: TGTGCCAGTAGTATTCGGACTAGCGGTAGGTCCTACGAGCAGTACTTC.

The chain employs TRBV24-1 and TRBJ1-2; D is ambiguous. V was trimmed by 2 bases and J by 2 bases, leaving 8 bases between them. This CDR3 has 14 residues. Germline V gene sequence: CDR1 KGHDR, CDR2 SFDVKD. The CDR3 here is CATSDSGRNYGYTF. CDR3 DNA sequence: TGTGCCACCAGTGATTCAGGCAGAAACTATGGCTACACCTTC.

V is TRBV5-1 and J is TRBJ2-1, with 7 bases matching TRBD2. The CDR3 has 14 residues. V lost 4 bases and J lost 3; bases outside the gene matches: 4. Germline loops: CDR1 SGHRS, CDR2 YFSETQ. This CDR3 is CASSITSVYNEQFF. The CDR3 region has the DNA TGCGCCAGCAGCATCACTAGCGTCTACAATGAGCAGTTCTTC.

Only a few counts were recorded for this clone. Written as DNA, the CDR3 is TGTGCCAGCAGCCGGGGGCATGATGAAAAACTGTTTTTT. Protein: CASSRGHDEKLFF. This sequence joins TRBV5-4 and TRBJ1-4, with D maybe TRBD1 (6 bases). The CDR3 has 13 residues. V was pared by 4 bases and J by 6 bases, with 10 bases between. Germline CDR1 and CDR2: SGHNT and YYREEE (reference sequence).

The chain carries TRBV29-1 and TRBJ2-4; D gene uncertain. CDR1 and CDR2 (germline): SQVTM, ANQGSEA. V was clipped by 4 bases and J by 3 bases, with 16 bases between them. CDR3 length: 15 residues. The DNA of the CDR3 is TGCAGCGTTGGTACTGGGGTGCGGAACAAAAACATTCAGTACTTC. This codes for CSVGTGVRNKNIQYF.

The chain recombines TRBV6-5 with TRBJ1-2; 9 nucleotides match TRBD1. Germline V gene lookup returns CDR1 MNHEY and CDR2 SVGAGI. Losses at the gene ends were 11 bases for V and 5 bases for J; bases not matched to a gene: 9. There are 13 residues in the CDR3. This CDR3 reads CAVRPGTGYGYTF. In DNA form, the CDR3 reads TGTGCCGTTCGCCCCGGGACAGGGTATGGCTACACCTTC.

This chain joins TRBV14 and TRBJ2-3; 8 bases agree with TRBD2. V shed 5 bases, J shed 0 bases, and the junction held 7 bases outside the gene matches. CDR1 and CDR2 (germline): SGHDN, FVKESK. The CDR3 totals 16 residues. The CDR3 spells CASSKRLASSTDTQYF. The CDR3 DNA is TGTGCCAGCAGCAAGAGACTAGCGAGTAGCACAGATACGCAGTATTTT.

CDR3 sequence reads: CASSLRTSGEQFF. The CDR3 DNA is TGTGCCAGCAGCCTTAGGACTAGCGGGGAGCAGTTCTTC. This chain connects TRBV3-1 (or the pseudogene TRBV3-2) to TRBJ2-1, with 11 bases lining up with TRBD2. This CDR3 spans 13 amino acids. The junction had 3 bases not matched to a gene; V was cut back by 4 bases and J by 10 bases. Germline CDR1 reads LGHDT; CDR2 reads YNNKEL (reference sequence).

J is TRBJ1-2 and V is TRBV2, with D possibly matching TRBD1 (5 bases). Germline assignment: CDR1 SNHLY and CDR2 FYNNEI. Deletions cut 2 bases from V and 6 bases from J, with 19 bases between. The CDR3 contains 16 residues. The CDR3 here is CASSESSRGGADGYTF. DNA of the CDR3: TGTGCCAGCAGTGAATCATCAAGGGGAGGGGCGGATGGCTACACCTTC.